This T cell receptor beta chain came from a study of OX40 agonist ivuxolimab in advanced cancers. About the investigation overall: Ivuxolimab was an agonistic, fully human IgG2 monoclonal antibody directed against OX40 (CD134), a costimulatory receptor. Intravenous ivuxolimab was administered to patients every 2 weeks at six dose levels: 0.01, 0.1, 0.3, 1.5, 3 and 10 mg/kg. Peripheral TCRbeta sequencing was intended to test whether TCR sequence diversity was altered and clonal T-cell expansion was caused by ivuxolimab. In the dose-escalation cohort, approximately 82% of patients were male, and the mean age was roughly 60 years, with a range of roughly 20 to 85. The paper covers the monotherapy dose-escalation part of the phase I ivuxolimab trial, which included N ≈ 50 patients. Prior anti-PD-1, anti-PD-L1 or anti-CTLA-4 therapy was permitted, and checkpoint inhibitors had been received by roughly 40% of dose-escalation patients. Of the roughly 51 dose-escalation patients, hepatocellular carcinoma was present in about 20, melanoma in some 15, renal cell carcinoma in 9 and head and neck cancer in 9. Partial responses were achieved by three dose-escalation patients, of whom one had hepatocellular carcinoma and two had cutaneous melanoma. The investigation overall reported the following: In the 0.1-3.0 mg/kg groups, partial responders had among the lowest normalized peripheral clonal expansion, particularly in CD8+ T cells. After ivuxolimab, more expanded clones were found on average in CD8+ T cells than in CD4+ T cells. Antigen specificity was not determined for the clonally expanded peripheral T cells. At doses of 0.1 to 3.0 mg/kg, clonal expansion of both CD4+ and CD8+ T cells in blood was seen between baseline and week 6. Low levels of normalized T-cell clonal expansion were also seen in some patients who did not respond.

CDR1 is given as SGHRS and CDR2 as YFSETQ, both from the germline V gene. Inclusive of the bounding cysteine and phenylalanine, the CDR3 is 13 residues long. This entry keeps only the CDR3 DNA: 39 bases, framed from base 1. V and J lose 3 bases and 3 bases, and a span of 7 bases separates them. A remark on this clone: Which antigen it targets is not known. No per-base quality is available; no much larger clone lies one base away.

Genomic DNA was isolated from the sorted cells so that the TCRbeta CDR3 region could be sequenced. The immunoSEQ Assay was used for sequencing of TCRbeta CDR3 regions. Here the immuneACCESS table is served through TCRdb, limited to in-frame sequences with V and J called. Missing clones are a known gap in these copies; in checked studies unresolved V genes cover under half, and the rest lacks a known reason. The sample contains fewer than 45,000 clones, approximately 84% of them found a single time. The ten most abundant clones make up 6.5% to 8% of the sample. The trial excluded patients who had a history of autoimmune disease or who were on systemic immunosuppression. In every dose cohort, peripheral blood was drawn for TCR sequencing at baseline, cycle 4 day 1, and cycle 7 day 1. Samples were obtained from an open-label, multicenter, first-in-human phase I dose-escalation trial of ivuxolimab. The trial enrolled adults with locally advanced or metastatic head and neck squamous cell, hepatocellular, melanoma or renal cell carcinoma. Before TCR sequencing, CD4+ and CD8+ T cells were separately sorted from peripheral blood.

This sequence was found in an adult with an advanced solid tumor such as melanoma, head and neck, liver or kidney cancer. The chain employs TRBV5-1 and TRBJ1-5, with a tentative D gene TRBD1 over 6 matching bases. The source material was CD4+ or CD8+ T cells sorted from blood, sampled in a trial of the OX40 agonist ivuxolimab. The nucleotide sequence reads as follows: TGCGCCAGCAGCTCAGGGGCCAATCAGCCCCAGCATTTT. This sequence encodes CASSSGANQPQHF.